This T cell receptor beta chain originates from a study of blood T cell repertoires in COVID-19. The wider study: The origin of the acute and convalescent COVID-19 samples was the United States, Italy and Spain. In each case, the material was cDNA or gDNA derived from T cells, B-cell-depleted T cells, or PBMCs.

As handled by the study authors: Amplification with reference gene primers provided the estimates of nucleated cell counts. TCRdb's copy holds only in-frame clones and misses some; the assay was immunoSEQ multiplex PCR. That table furnishes V, J and clone size, whereas the DNA furnished D and trimming. The table lists around 200,000 clones, nearly 85% of them singletons. This clone was counted a few times. Losses at the gene ends were 6 bases for V and 2 bases for J; bases not matched to a gene: 7. The CDR3 contains 16 residues. Germline CDR1 is MDHEN and CDR2 is SYDVKM. The rearrangement uses TRBV28 and TRBJ2-2, with 9 bases that match TRBD1. Material for sequencing was peripheral blood. This sequence originates from a woman aged 25-40 years with COVID-19, enrolled during active disease. CDR3 amino acids: CASSLGQGVNTGELFF. CDR3 in DNA: TGTGCCAGCAGCTTGGGACAGGGTGTTAACACCGGGGAGCTGTTTTTT.